This T cell receptor (beta chain) was captured in a study of CD8+CD57+ T cells in acquired aplastic anemia. Study-wide context: Sorted CD4+ and CD8+ cells gave an average of roughly 3.3 ug of DNA.

General study points: Between the patient and control groups, CD8+ Simpson's diversity did not differ significantly. Researchers report that approximately 28 CD8+ CDR3 sequences appeared in both patients and controls.

Both TCR beta VDJ combination and CDR3 sequence profiling were carried out. Genomic DNA was the template for this profiling. TCRdb called the reads again in MiXCR, with one record for every CDR3 protein. The sample contains under 250,000 distinct CDR3 sequences, roughly 35% of which appear only once. This clonotype was detected many times. What it binds is unknown. Specimen: sorted CD4+, CD8+, or CD8+CD57+ T cells (not recorded which) from PBMCs. This clonotype was sampled from a human donor in good health, serving as a control.

Here the CDR3 reads CANSQNYNEQFF. For the CDR3, the DNA is TGTGCCAACAGCCAGAACTACAATGAGCAGTTCTTC. The chain uses TRBV12-3 or TRBV12-4 and TRBJ2-1; no clear D gene. This CDR3 region has 12 residues. Trimming shortened V by 10 bases and J by 3 bases, and 10 bases separated the two germline ends.